The sequence of this TCR beta chain was determined in a study of vaccination and CD4 T cells after COVID-19 (dated by TCRdb to 2022 to 2024). For the study in its entirety: SARS-CoV-2 positivity had been established in the convalescent patients by nasal swab PCR, and mild disease was recorded in roughly ten of these patients and severe disease in one. The convalescent cohort comprised six males and four females, including two Hispanic individuals, seven Caucasians, two Asians and one multiracial person. Each participant got two doses of either the Pfizer-BioNTech BNT162b2 vaccine (n=8) or the Moderna mRNA-1273 vaccine (n=2). Post-COVID blood samples were collected from convalescent patients a median of approximately 93 days after diagnosis, with a range of about 35 to 161 days. Post-vaccine blood samples were obtained a median of about 70 days after the second vaccine dose, with a range of about 14 to 241 days. For stimulating the cultures, overlapping spike peptide pools were used, derived from SARS-CoV-2 as well as from the common cold coronaviruses HCoV-NL63, HCoV-OC43 and HCoV-229E. Control cultures received a CEFX viral epitope pool as the positive control, an HIV-1 Nef peptide pool as the negative control, or no peptide. In approximately eleven COVID-19 convalescent patients and a handful of infection-naive healthy vaccine recipients, the spike-specific CD4+ TCR repertoire before mRNA vaccination was compared with the repertoire after mRNA vaccination.

The library relied on PCR. DNA from cultured CD4+ T cells was subjected to TCR sequencing with the Oncomine TCR Beta short-read assay at the Johns Hopkins FTIC core. Genomic DNA was extracted from the cultured CD4+ T cells with the QIAamp micro DNA kit. The Oncomine TCR Beta libraries from cultured CD4+ T cells were pooled using unique dual indexes and then sequenced on an Illumina iSeq 100. The authors' analysis ran thus. Non-productive sequences were filtered out, and CDR3s that did not start with C, did not end with F or W, or were shorter than 7 amino acids were discarded. Antigen-specific clonotypes were identified using the MANAFEST web application through comparison of peptide-stimulated wells with reference and other culture wells. Positive clones required FDR below 0.05, an odds ratio above 5, and productive frequency above 0.1% in at least two of three replicate wells. Cross-reactive clonotypes were defined as significantly expanded in both SARS-CoV-2 spike wells and at least one common cold coronavirus spike condition. CDR3 homology was assessed with Levenshtein distances (stringdist) and unrooted phylogenetic trees (ape) in R version 3.6.1. The raw public data were reprocessed by TCRdb itself: fastp quality trimming at Q25, MiXCR clonotype calling, in-frame beta chains only. Merged by CDR3 protein, the rows form single entries marked with the most common genes and DNA. The V and J calls here are based on TCRdb, not the publication. For this sample the table gives under 20,000 distinct CDR3 sequences, of which roughly 50% were detected only once. The ten most abundant clones make up roughly 29% of the sample.

Read against the paper, the sample's treatment or condition label means: roughly nine-day PBMC culture with coronavirus spike peptide pools or control peptides (ViraFEST assay). The ViraFEST assay, used in the study, expanded antigen-specific T cells with peptide pools and then identified the expanded clonotypes through TCR sequencing. Positive SARS-CoV-2 PCR tests in the convalescent patients dated from March to December 2020, before Alpha, Beta and Delta variants emerged in the United States. Fewer than 2.5 million PBMCs per well were cultured in IMDM with roughly 5% human AB serum and approximately 10 IU/ml IL-2, plus 10 ug/ml peptide pools. On days 3 and 7, half of the culture medium was replaced with fresh IL-2-containing medium. Once the cells had been in culture for around nine days, the EasySep CD4+ T cell isolation kit was used to isolate CD4+ T cells by negative selection. PBMCs were separated from whole blood using Ficoll-Paque Plus gradient centrifugation and then either used fresh or cryopreserved at -140C. Each culture condition was generally run in triplicate wells.

General conclusions and limits of the study: The study included relatively few convalescent patients and did not analyze early timepoints after natural infection. Of the vaccine-specific clones found in convalescent patients, nearly all (304 of 307) were mono-reactive for SARS-CoV-2 spike instead of being cross-reactive with common cold coronaviruses. The median count of SARS-CoV-2-reactive clonotypes went up from approximately 22 after infection to about 41 after vaccination, although the change was not significant. Among convalescent patients, a median roughly 90% of the SARS-CoV-2-reactive clones seen after vaccination appeared only after vaccination, which suggests priming specific to the vaccine.

A note on this clonotype: This receptor's antigen is unknown. No much larger clone exists at a distance of one base, and base qualities are not known.

The receptor was isolated from a human donor with COVID-19. The sample consisted of cultured CD4+ T cells from blood, taken after SARS-CoV-2 vaccination.

The DNA sequence is given as TGTGCCAGCAGCGTTCAGGGTCAGAGGGAGCAGTACTTC. It translates as CASSVQGQREQYF. This chain joins TRBV7-2 to TRBJ2-7; a tentative D call is TRBD1 (5 bases match). Inclusive of the bounding cysteine and phenylalanine, the CDR3 is 13 residues long. The DNA shown is the 39-base CDR3, in frame from base 1. From the germline V gene, CDR1 is SGHTA and CDR2 is FQGNSA. The V and J ends are trimmed by 5 bases and 7 bases, leaving 15 bases between them.